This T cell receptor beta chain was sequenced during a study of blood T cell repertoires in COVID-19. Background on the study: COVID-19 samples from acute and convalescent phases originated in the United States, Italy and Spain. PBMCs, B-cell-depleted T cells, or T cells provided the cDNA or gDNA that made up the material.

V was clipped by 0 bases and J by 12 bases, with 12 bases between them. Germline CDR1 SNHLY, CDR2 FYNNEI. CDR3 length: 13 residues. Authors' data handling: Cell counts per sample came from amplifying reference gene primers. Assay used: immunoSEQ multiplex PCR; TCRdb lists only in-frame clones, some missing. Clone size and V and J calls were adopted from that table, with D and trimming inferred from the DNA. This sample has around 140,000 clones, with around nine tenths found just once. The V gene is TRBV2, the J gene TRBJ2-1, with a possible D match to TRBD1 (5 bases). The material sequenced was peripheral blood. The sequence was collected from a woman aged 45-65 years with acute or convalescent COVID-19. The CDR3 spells CASSEAPGFLQFF. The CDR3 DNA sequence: TGTGCCAGCAGTGAAGCGCCAGGGTTTTTGCAGTTCTTC.